A selection of T cell receptor beta chains follows, all from one sample in a study of OX40 agonist ivuxolimab in advanced cancers. TCRdb's table, derived via immunoSEQ multiplex PCR, lists solely in-frame clones and lacks some. The data hold around 60,000 clones, with roughly 87% observed a single time. The sequenced sample was CD4+ or CD8+ T cells sorted from blood, obtained in a trial of the OX40 agonist ivuxolimab. The receptor set was obtained from an adult with an advanced solid tumor such as melanoma, head and neck, liver or kidney cancer. Both conserved end residues are part of each CDR3. Fields, in order: V gene, clone size, J gene, D gene, CDR3 DNA, CDR3 protein. D genes are given only for firm matches. Clone size, where shown, is once, few, many, or a class for clones that have expanded.

v_gene: TRBV29-1
abundance: -
j_gene: TRBJ2-3
d_gene: -
CDR3nt: TGCAGCGTCCGGCCCGGAAGTGAGGCAGATACGCAGTATTTT
CDR3aa: CSVRPGSEADTQYF

v_gene: TRBV4-2
abundance: -
j_gene: TRBJ2-1
d_gene: TRBD2
CDR3nt: TGTGCCAGCAGCCAAGAAGCGGGGGGCTTTTACAATGAGCAGTTCTTC
CDR3aa: CASSQEAGGFYNEQFF

v_gene: TRBV6-5
abundance: -
j_gene: TRBJ2-7
d_gene: TRBD2
CDR3nt: TGTGCCAGCAGTGGACTAGCAGATGGCTACGAGCAGTACTTC
CDR3aa: CASSGLADGYEQYF

v_gene: TRBV19
abundance: -
j_gene: TRBJ1-5
d_gene: -
CDR3nt: TGTGCCAGTAATGTCGGGGATAGCAATCAGCCCCAGCATTTT
CDR3aa: CASNVGDSNQPQHF

v_gene: TRBV19
abundance: -
j_gene: TRBJ1-1
d_gene: -
CDR3nt: TGTGCCAGTAGTATTGGGAACACTGAAGCTTTCTTT
CDR3aa: CASSIGNTEAFF

v_gene: TRBV6-1
abundance: -
j_gene: TRBJ1-1
d_gene: -
CDR3nt: TGTGCCAGCAGGCTTAAGAGGGGAATGAACACTGAAGCTTTCTTT
CDR3aa: CASRLKRGMNTEAFF

v_gene: TRBV7-6
abundance: -
j_gene: TRBJ2-7
d_gene: TRBD1
CDR3nt: TGTGCCAGCAGCGTCCGACAGGGCGACTACGAGCAGTACTTC
CDR3aa: CASSVRQGDYEQYF

v_gene: TRBV15
abundance: few
j_gene: TRBJ1-1
d_gene: -
CDR3nt: TGTGCCACCAGCACCGACGGCTCGGCTTTCTTT
CDR3aa: CATSTDGSAFF

v_gene: TRBV4-1
abundance: -
j_gene: TRBJ2-5
d_gene: -
CDR3nt: TGCGCCAGCAGCCAAGGAGGCATAGAGACCCAGTACTTC
CDR3aa: CASSQGGIETQYF

v_gene: TRBV9
abundance: -
j_gene: TRBJ1-3
d_gene: -
CDR3nt: TGTGCCAGCAGCGGAAACACCATATATTTT
CDR3aa: CASSGNTIYF

v_gene: TRBV30
abundance: -
j_gene: TRBJ2-7
d_gene: -
CDR3nt: TGTGCCTGGAGTGTACTCAGGGGCCTCGAGCAGTACTTC
CDR3aa: CAWSVLRGLEQYF

v_gene: TRBV7-9
abundance: -
j_gene: TRBJ1-1
d_gene: TRBD1
CDR3nt: TGTGCCAGCAGCCCTGGACAGGGTAGTTGGACTGAAGCTTTCTTT
CDR3aa: CASSPGQGSWTEAFF

v_gene: TRBV4-1
abundance: -
j_gene: TRBJ2-2
d_gene: -
CDR3nt: TGCGCCAGCAGCCAAGTGGACGGGGCCGGGGAGCTGTTTTTT
CDR3aa: CASSQVDGAGELFF

v_gene: TRBV11-2
abundance: -
j_gene: TRBJ2-7
d_gene: TRBD2
CDR3nt: TGTGCCAGCAGCTTACCCCGACTAGCGGGGGGCTACGAGCAGTACTTC
CDR3aa: CASSLPRLAGGYEQYF

v_gene: TRBV11-2
abundance: -
j_gene: TRBJ2-1
d_gene: -
CDR3nt: TGTGCCAGCGGAACATGGGAAGGGGAGTTCTTC
CDR3aa: CASGTWEGEFF